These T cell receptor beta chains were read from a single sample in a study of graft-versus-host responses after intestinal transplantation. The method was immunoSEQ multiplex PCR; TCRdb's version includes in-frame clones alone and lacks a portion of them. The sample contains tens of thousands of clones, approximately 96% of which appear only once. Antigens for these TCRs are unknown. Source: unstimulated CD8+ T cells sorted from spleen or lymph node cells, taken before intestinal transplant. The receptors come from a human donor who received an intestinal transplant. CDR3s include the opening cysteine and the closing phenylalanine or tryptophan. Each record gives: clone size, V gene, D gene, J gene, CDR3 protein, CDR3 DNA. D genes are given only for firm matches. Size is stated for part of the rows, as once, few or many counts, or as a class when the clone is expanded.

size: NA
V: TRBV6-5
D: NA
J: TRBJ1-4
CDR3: CASSYTWPVGKLFF
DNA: TGTGCCAGCAGTTATACCTGGCCAGTCGGAAAACTGTTTTTT

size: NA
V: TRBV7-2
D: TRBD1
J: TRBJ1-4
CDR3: CASSPTPGQGIAANEKLFF
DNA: TGTGCCAGCAGCCCAACCCCGGGACAGGGTATTGCTGCTAATGAAAAACTGTTTTTT

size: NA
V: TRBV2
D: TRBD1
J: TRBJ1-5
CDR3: CASSGTGSDQPQHF
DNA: TGTGCCAGCAGTGGGACAGGGTCCGACCAGCCCCAGCATTTT

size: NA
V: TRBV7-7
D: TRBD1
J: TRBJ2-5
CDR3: CASSARDRGLGETQYF
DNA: TGTGCCAGCAGCGCCCGTGACAGGGGGCTGGGGGAGACCCAGTACTTC

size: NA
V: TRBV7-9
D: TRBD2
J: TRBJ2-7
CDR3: CASSLALAGGLVYEQYF
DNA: TGTGCCAGCAGCTTAGCCCTAGCGGGAGGGCTGGTATACGAGCAGTACTTC

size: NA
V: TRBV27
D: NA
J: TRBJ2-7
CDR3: CASSLSGLNYEQYF
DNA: TGTGCCAGCAGTTTATCCGGGCTAAACTACGAGCAGTACTTC

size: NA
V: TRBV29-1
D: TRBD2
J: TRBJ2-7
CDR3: CSVEAGTSEYEQYF
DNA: TGCAGCGTTGAGGCTGGAACTAGCGAATACGAGCAGTACTTC

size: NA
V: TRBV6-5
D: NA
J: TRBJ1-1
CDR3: CASGLGTNQAFF
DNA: TGTGCCAGCGGCTTAGGGACAAATCAAGCTTTCTTT

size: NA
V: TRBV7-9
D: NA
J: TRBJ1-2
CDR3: CASSLAGGNYGYTF
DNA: TGTGCCAGCAGCTTAGCGGGGGGTAACTATGGCTACACCTTC

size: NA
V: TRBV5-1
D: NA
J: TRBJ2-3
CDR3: CASSSTGADTQYF
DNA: TGCGCCAGCAGCTCGACGGGGGCTGATACGCAGTATTTT

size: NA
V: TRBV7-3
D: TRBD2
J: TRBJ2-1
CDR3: CASSPTGTSVYNEQFF
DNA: TGTGCCAGCAGCCCAACCGGGACTAGCGTTTACAATGAGCAGTTCTTC

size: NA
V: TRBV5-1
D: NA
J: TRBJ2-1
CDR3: CASRDQYNEQFF
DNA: TGCGCCAGCCGGGACCAATACAATGAGCAGTTCTTC

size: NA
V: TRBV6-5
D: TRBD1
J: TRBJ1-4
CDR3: CASSQGALNEKLFF
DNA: TGTGCCAGCAGCCAGGGGGCCCTGAATGAAAAACTGTTTTTT

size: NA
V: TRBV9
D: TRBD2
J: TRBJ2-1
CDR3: CASSVGFRSGRASNNEQFF
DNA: TGTGCCAGCAGCGTCGGGTTTAGGAGCGGGAGGGCGTCTAACAATGAGCAGTTCTTC

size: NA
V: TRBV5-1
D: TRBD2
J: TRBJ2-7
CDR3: CASSLVLASYEQYF
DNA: TGCGCCAGCAGCTTGGTACTAGCGAGCTACGAGCAGTACTTC

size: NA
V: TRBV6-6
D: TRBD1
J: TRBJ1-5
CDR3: CASRKTGLNQPQHF
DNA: TGTGCCAGCAGAAAGACAGGGCTTAATCAGCCCCAGCATTTT

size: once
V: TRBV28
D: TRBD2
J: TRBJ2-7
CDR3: CASSLFGTSGIYEQYF
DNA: TGTGCCAGCAGTTTATTTGGGACTAGCGGGATTTACGAGCAGTACTTC

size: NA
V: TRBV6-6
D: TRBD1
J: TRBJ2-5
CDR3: CASSATGRETQYF
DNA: TGTGCCAGCAGTGCGACAGGGCGGGAGACCCAGTACTTC

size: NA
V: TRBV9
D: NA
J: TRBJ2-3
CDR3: CASSVGGGSTDTQYF
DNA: TGTGCCAGCAGCGTAGGGGGCGGGAGCACAGATACGCAGTATTTT

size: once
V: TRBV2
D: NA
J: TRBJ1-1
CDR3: CASSEGGNTEAFF
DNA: TGTGCCAGCAGTGAAGGGGGAAACACTGAAGCTTTCTTT

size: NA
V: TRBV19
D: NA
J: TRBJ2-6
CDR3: CASSSSASGANVLTF
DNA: TGTGCCAGTAGTAGCTCCGCTTCTGGGGCCAACGTCCTGACTTTC

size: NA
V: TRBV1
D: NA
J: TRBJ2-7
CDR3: CTSSQAPSGRACEQYF
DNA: TGCACCAGCAGCCAAGCCCCTAGCGGGAGGGCTTGTGAGCAGTACTTC

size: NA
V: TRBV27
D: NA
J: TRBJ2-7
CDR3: CASRTLNWDTSYEQYF
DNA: TGTGCCAGCCGCACGCTGAACTGGGACACCTCCTACGAGCAGTACTTC

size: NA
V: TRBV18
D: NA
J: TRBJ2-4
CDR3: CASSPGRGGNIQYF
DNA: TGTGCCAGCTCACCGGGCAGGGGTGGAAACATTCAGTACTTC

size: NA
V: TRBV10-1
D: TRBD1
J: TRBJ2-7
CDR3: CASSDRQGTPFEQYF
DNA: TGCGCCAGCAGTGACCGACAGGGAACCCCTTTCGAGCAGTACTTC

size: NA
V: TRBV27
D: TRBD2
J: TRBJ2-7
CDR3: CASSDRLAGRVGQYF
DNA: TGTGCCAGCAGTGATAGACTAGCGGGACGAGTAGGGCAGTACTTC

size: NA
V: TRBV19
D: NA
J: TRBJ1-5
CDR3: CASTEKGVQPQHF
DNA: TGTGCCAGTACCGAAAAAGGGGTTCAGCCCCAGCATTTT

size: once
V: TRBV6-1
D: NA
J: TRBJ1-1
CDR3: CASSVGQGADRNTEAFF
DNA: TGTGCCAGCAGTGTGGGTCAGGGTGCTGACCGAAACACTGAAGCTTTCTTT

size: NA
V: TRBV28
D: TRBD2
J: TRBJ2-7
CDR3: CASSLRREDEQYF
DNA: TGTGCCAGCAGTTTGCGGCGGGAGGACGAGCAGTACTTC

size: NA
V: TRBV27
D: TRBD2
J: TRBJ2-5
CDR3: CASMGGVEETQYF
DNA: TGTGCCAGCATGGGGGGGGTAGAAGAGACCCAGTACTTC

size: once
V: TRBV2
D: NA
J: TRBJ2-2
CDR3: CASSGPRPSGELFF
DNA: TGTGCCAGCAGCGGTCCCCGACCCTCCGGGGAGCTGTTTTTT

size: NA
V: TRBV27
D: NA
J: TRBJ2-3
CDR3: CASSPTDGDTQYF
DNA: TGTGCCAGCAGTCCGACGGACGGAGATACGCAGTATTTT

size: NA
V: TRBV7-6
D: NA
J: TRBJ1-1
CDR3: CASSPGVGYNTEAFF
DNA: TGTGCCAGCAGCCCCGGGGTGGGATACAACACTGAAGCTTTCTTT

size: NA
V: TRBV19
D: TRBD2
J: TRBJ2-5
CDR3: CASSPTSGKETQYF
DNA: TGTGCCAGTAGCCCGACTAGCGGAAAAGAGACCCAGTACTTC

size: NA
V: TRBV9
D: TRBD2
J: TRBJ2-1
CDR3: CASSVALLAGGSNEQFF
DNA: TGTGCCAGCAGCGTAGCCCTACTAGCGGGAGGGTCCAATGAGCAGTTCTTC

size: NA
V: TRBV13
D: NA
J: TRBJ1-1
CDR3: CASSSGGPEAFF
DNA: TGTGCCAGCAGCTCGGGGGGCCCTGAAGCTTTCTTT

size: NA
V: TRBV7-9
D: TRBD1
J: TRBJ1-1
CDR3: CASSPGTAEAFF
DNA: TGTGCCAGCAGCCCAGGGACAGCTGAAGCTTTCTTT

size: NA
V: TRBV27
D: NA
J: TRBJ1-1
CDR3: CASTLTPNTEAFF
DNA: TGTGCCAGCACGTTAACCCCGAACACTGAAGCTTTCTTT

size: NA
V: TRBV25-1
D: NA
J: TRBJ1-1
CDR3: CASSDPDTEAFF
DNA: TGTGCCAGCAGTGACCCTGACACTGAAGCTTTCTTT

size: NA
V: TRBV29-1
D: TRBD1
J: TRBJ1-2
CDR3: CSVEEEGSRQGNPNYGYTF
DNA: TGCAGCGTTGAAGAGGAAGGGTCGCGACAGGGGAATCCTAACTATGGCTACACCTTC

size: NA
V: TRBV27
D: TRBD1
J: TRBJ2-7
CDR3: CASSLAGTGYYEQYF
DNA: TGTGCCAGCAGTTTAGCTGGGACAGGGTACTACGAGCAGTACTTC

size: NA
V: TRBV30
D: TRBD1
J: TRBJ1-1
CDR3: CAWSPGQGGTEAFF
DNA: TGTGCCTGGAGTCCGGGACAGGGCGGTACTGAAGCTTTCTTT

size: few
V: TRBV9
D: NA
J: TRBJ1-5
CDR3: CASDQGSSNQPQHF
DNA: TGTGCCAGCGATCAGGGTAGCAGCAATCAGCCCCAGCATTTT

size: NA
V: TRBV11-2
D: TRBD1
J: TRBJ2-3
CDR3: CASSTEDRGTDTQYF
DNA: TGTGCCAGCAGTACCGAGGACAGGGGCACAGATACGCAGTATTTT

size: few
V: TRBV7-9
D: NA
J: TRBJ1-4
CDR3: CAGSPPRRGEKLFF
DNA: TGTGCCGGATCGCCCCCCAGAAGGGGTGAAAAACTGTTTTTT

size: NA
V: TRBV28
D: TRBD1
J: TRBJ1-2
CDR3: CASTDPGGQGHYGYTF
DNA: TGTGCCAGCACCGACCCCGGGGGACAGGGACACTATGGCTACACCTTC

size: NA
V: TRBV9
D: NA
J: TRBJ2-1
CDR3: CASSVAGAGSNEQFF
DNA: TGTGCCAGCAGCGTAGCCGGGGCGGGTTCCAATGAGCAGTTCTTC